This TCR beta chain is drawn from a study of breast tumors, draining lymph nodes, adjacent tissues. V gave up 7 bases and J gave up 2 bases, with 9 bases separating them. This CDR3 is built from 13 residues. Breast cancer patients provided tissue from their axillary draining lymph nodes. TCRdb fed the multiplex PCR reads into MiXCR, producing one record per CDR3 protein. This table holds roughly 110,000 distinct CDR3 sequences, about 31% found once. Many counts were recorded for this clonotype. No antigen is known for it. Whole-study results and caveats: Tumor repertoires ranked between lymph nodes and nontumor tissue in diversity, with V and J gene preferences. Compared with basal-like, luminal-like tumors shared significantly more repertoire with nontumor tissue. Findings are consistent with lymph node origin and intratumoral expansion of most tumor T cells. That most tumor T cells come from lymph nodes remained unproven.

This receptor was taken from a female donor with breast cancer. Some clones in this sample may be carry-over from other donors' samples. What was sequenced was axillary lymph node tissue. This sequence joins TRBV12-3 or TRBV12-4 and TRBJ1-5, with a tentative D call TRBD1 (5 bases). The CDR3 DNA reads as TGTGCCAGCACCCCGGGGGGCAATCAGCCCCAGCATTTT. Its translation is CASTPGGNQPQHF.